Shown below are 16 T cell receptor beta chains from a single sample sequenced in a study of glioma-infiltrating T cells. Amplification of TCR alpha and beta CDR3 regions from RNA used iRepertoire nested multiplex PCR. MiXCR was run by TCRdb on the multiplex PCR reads, yielding one entry per CDR3 protein. The sample gives more than 95,000 distinct CDR3 sequences, 25% to 35% of which show up once; 44% is in the top ten. Sequenced input: glioma tissue, nonneoplastic brain tissue, or PBMCs (not recorded which). The receptors derive from a human donor with low-grade glioma or glioblastoma, undergoing nonglioma brain surgery, or in good health (not recorded which).

This clonotype was seen repeatedly, ten times or more. CDR3 residues: CASRGGNQPQHF. The CDR3 DNA reads TGTGCCAGCAGAGGCGGAAATCAGCCCCAGCATTTT. J is TRBJ1-5 and V is TRBV6-1; D unclear. V dropped 6 bases and J dropped 4 bases, with 7 bases sitting between them. Looked up from germline, CDR1 is MNHNS and CDR2 is SASEGT. There are 12 residues in the CDR3.

The count of this clonotype is one. The rearrangement joins TRBV12-3 or TRBV12-4 to TRBJ2-2; 7 nucleotides agree with TRBD1. The CDR3 length is 15 residues. V dropped 3 bases and J dropped 6; count of bases not matched to a gene: 7. DNA for the CDR3: TGTGCCAGCAGTTTTTCGGGACAGCGTCCCGGGGAGCTGTTTTTT. Translation gives CASSFSGQRPGELFF.

This clonotype was observed many times. The chain combines TRBV20-1 with TRBJ2-3; D is unclear. The CDR3 is 11 amino acids. The V and J ends lost 2 bases and 5 bases respectively, with 5 bases between them. Germline lookup yields CDR1 DFQATT and CDR2 SNEGSKA (reference sequence). DNA for the CDR3: TGCAGTGCTAGACGTCTAGATACGCAGTATTTT. Protein product: CSARRLDTQYF.

Concerning this clonotype: A much larger clonotype is one base distant, so this may be a read error. The chain couples TRBV18 to TRBJ2-3; D is perhaps TRBD1 (6 bases). The CDR3 has 16 amino acids. Germline CDR1 and CDR2: KGHSH and LQKENI. Trimming stripped 4 bases from V and 0 bases from J, with 14 bases between. In nucleotides, the CDR3 is TGTGCCAGCTCACAAAGGACAGAACGTAGCACAGATACGCAGTATTTT. Translated, it gives CASSQRTERSTDTQYF.

V gene TRBV20-1 combines with J gene TRBJ2-5; a possible D gene is TRBD1 (5 bases). CDR1 and CDR2 from the germline V gene are DFQATT and SNEGSKA (reference sequence). Trimming stripped 5 bases from V and 5 bases from J, with 12 bases between. This CDR3 contains 12 residues. The DNA for the CDR3 is TGCAGTGCTGCCACAGGCTCGGAGACCCAGTACTTC. Its protein product is CSAATGSETQYF.

The rearrangement uses TRBV11-1 and TRBJ1-3, with TRBD1 matching over 8 bases. Looked up from germline, CDR1 is SGHAT and CDR2 is FQDESV (reference sequence). CDR3 length: 19 amino acids. V gave up 3 bases and J gave up 0 bases; unmatched junction bases: 13. The CDR3 nucleotides read TGTGCCAGCAGCTTGGGGGGGACAGGATTCTTCTCCTCTGGAAACACCATATATTTT. It encodes CASSLGGTGFFSSGNTIYF. Variable domain in full (rest from reference TRBV11-1 and TRBJ1-3): EAEVAQSPRYKITEKSQAVAFWCDPISGHATLYWYRQILGQGPELLVQFQDESVVDDSQLPKDRFSAERLKGVDSTLKIQPAELGDSAMYLCASSLGGTGFFSSGNTIYFGEGSWLTVV.

At least ten counts were recorded for this clonotype. The CDR3 protein is CSAKPGPSTDTQYF. In DNA, the CDR3 is TGCAGTGCCAAACCGGGACCATCCACAGATACGCAGTATTTT. The rearrangement uses TRBV20-1 and TRBJ2-3; D assignment may be TRBD1 or TRBD2 (5 bases each). Per germline, CDR1 DFQATT and CDR2 SNEGSKA (reference sequence). Deletions cut 6 bases from V and 2 bases from J, with 15 bases between. The CDR3 is made up of 14 amino acids.

Comment on this clonotype: A much more abundant neighbour one base away suggests this may be a read error. The V call is TRBV20-1, the J call TRBJ1-5; no clear D gene. The germline CDR1 and CDR2 sequences are DFQATT and SNEGSKA (reference sequence). CDR3 size: 12 residues. CDR3 bases: TGCAGTGCTAGGAGCGGAAATCAGCCCCGGCATTTT. Protein product: CSARSGNQPRHF.

This clonotype was counted only a few times. This sequence joins TRBV12-3 or TRBV12-4 and TRBJ2-2, with D unresolved. The CDR3 spans 14 residues. The V end lost 3 bases, the J end lost 0 bases, and 5 bases lay between the germline ends. This CDR3 reads CASSFQSNTGELFF. CDR3 nucleotide sequence: TGTGCCAGCAGTTTCCAGTCGAACACCGGGGAGCTGTTTTTT.

This clonotype was found many times. The chain recombines TRBV6-1 with TRBJ2-3, with 8 bases lining up with TRBD2. The CDR3 loop spans 14 amino acids. Germline V CDR1 and CDR2: MNHNS, SASEGT. V lost 6 bases, J lost 5 bases, and 7 bases stayed unmatched. The CDR3: CASRTGGPGDTQYF. CDR3 nucleotides: TGTGCCAGCAGGACGGGGGGGCCTGGAGATACGCAGTATTTT.

Details on this clonotype: This could be a read error, since a much larger clone is one nucleotide away. V usage is TRBV20-1 and J usage is TRBJ2-1; 7 bases are shared with TRBD2. Germline CDR1 DFQATT, CDR2 SNEGSKA (reference sequence). V shed 3 bases and J 0 bases; nucleotides not matched to a gene: 14. This CDR3 region has 18 residues. The DNA of the CDR3 is TGCAGTGCTAGGTTGTCTAACGGGGGGACCAGCTCCTACAATGAGCAGTTCTTC. Translated: CSARLSNGGTSSYNEQFF.

This clonotype was seen ten or more times. The V and J genes are TRBV20-1 and TRBJ1-3; D unresolved. The CDR3 sequence is 13 residues long. Germline loops: CDR1 DFQATT, CDR2 SNEGSKA (reference sequence). V was clipped by 6 bases and J by 0 bases, with 9 bases between them. Here the CDR3 reads CSARWGSGNTIYF. The CDR3 DNA reads TGCAGTGCCCGGTGGGGCTCTGGAAACACCATATATTTT.

This clonotype was seen more than once but under ten times. The chain carries TRBV7-9 and TRBJ2-1, with 11 bases fitting TRBD2. CDR1 SEHNR and CDR2 FQNEAQ come from the germline V gene (reference sequence). The ends lost 7 bases at V and 3 bases at J; junction bases unmatched: 8. The CDR3 consists of 16 residues. This CDR3 reads CASTSSGGAIYNEQFF. The CDR3 DNA follows: TGTGCCAGCACCAGTAGCGGGGGGGCTATCTACAATGAGCAGTTCTTC.

This clonotype came up many times. The V and J genes are TRBV27 and TRBJ2-5; 8 bases line up with TRBD2. Germline values: CDR1 MNHEY, CDR2 SMNVEV (reference sequence). J gave up 5 bases and V 4 bases, and 9 bases lay outside the gene matches. CDR3 length: 15 residues. The CDR3 loop is CASSSSGLAWETQYF. The CDR3 nucleotides are TGTGCCAGCAGTTCCTCAGGACTAGCTTGGGAGACCCAGTACTTC.

Concerning this clonotype itself: One junction end does not reproduce the germline sequence, and a read error may be involved. The chain joins TRBV6-1 to TRBJ1-1, with D perhaps TRBD1 (5 bases). The CDR3 consists of 14 residues. The V gene's germline CDR1 is MNHNS and CDR2 SASEGT. CDR3 in DNA: TGTGCCAGCACCCTACTAGCGGGGGACTACGAGCAGTACTTT. Translated, it gives CASTLLAGDYEQYF.

The chain links TRBV5-6 to TRBJ2-1, with 8 nucleotides matching TRBD1. The CDR3 consists of 17 residues. The germline V gene has CDR1 SGHDT and CDR2 YYEEEE. The V segment lost 4 bases and the J segment 7 bases; nucleotides outside the gene matches: 16. CDR3 nucleotides: TGTGCCAGCAGCCCGCTGGACGCGGACAGGGTGTATAATGAGCAGTTCTTC. This translates into CASSPLDADRVYNEQFF.